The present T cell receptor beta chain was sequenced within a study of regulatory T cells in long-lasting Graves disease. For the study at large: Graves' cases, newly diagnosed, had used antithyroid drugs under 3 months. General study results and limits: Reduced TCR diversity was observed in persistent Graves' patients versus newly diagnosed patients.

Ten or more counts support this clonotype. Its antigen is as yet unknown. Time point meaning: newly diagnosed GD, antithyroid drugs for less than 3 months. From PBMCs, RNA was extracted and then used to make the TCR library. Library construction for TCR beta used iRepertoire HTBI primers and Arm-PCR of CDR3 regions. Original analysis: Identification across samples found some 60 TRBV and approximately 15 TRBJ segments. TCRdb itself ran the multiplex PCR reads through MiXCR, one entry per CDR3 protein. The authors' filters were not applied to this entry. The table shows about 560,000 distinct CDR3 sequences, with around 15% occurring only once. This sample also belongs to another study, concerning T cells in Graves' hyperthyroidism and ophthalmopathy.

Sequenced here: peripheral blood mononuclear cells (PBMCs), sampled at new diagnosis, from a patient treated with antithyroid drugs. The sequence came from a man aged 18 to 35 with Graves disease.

The CDR3 loop reads CASSAGHPEAFF. CDR3 sequence (DNA): TGTGCCAGCAGTGCAGGGCATCCTGAAGCTTTCTTT. The chain carries TRBV2 and TRBJ1-1; the D gene is possibly TRBD1 (5 bases). Trimming shortened V by 4 bases and J by 6 bases, and 9 bases separated the two germline ends. The CDR3 loop spans 12 amino acids. Germline V lookup: CDR1 SNHLY, CDR2 FYNNEI. Complete variable domain (other parts from reference TRBV2 and TRBJ1-1): EPEVTQTPSHQVTQMGQEVILRCVPISNHLYFYWYRQILGQKVEFLVSFYNNEISEKSEIFDDQFSVERPDGSNFTLKIRSTKLEDSAMYFCASSAGHPEAFFGQGTRLTVV.